One and the same sample provided the 21 T cell receptor beta chains below, sequenced in a study of shared clonotypes between healthy human individuals. Using immunoSEQ multiplex PCR, the repertoire was profiled, and TCRdb retains in-frame clones only, with some absent. The data hold around 2,000,000 clones, with about 92% observed a single time. Naive CD8 cells lacked CD45RO, underwent positive selection for CCR7 and left out terminally differentiated effector memory CD45RA+ cells. The sample consisted of naive CD8+ T cells from PBMCs. The receptors shown here come from a man younger than 35 in good health. Some clones in this sample may be carry-over from other donors' samples.

The chain combines TRBV27 with TRBJ2-1; 9 positions match TRBD2. This CDR3 is built from 15 residues. The V and J ends lost 6 bases and 2 bases, in that order; junction bases with no gene match: 5. Germline loops: CDR1 MNHEY, CDR2 SMNVEV (reference sequence). CDR3 DNA: TGTGCCAGCAGCTTTAGCGGGAGAACCTACAATGAGCAGTTCTTC. This sequence encodes CASSFSGRTYNEQFF.

This chain links TRBV5-4 with TRBJ2-7, with 8 positions matching TRBD1. CDR1 SGHNT and CDR2 YYREEE come from the germline V gene (reference sequence). The CDR3 runs to 12 residues. V trimming: 2 bases; J trimming: 7 bases; junction bases outside the gene matches: 2. The CDR3 region has the DNA TGTGCCAGCAGCTTACAGGGGGATGAGCAGTACTTC. Translation gives CASSLQGDEQYF. Combining the CDR3 with reference TRBV5-4 and TRBJ2-7 gives the whole variable domain ETGVTQSPTHLIKTRGQQVTLRCSSQSGHNTVSWYQQALGQGPQFIFQYYREEENGRGNFPPRFSGLQFPNYSSELNVNALELDDSALYLCASSLQGDEQYFGPGTRLTVT.

This chain links TRBV7-6 with TRBJ2-1; D perhaps matches TRBD2 (6 bases). The germline V and J ends were trimmed by 0 bases and 0 bases, with 9 bases remaining between them. This CDR3 has 16 residues. Germline assignment: CDR1 SGHVS and CDR2 FNYEAQ. CDR3 sequence: CASSLATGSSYNEQFF. The CDR3 nucleotides read TGTGCCAGCAGCTTAGCGACCGGGAGCTCCTACAATGAGCAGTTCTTC.

The rearrangement uses TRBV10-3 and TRBJ2-2; the match to TRBD1 covers 9 bases. The germline CDR1 and CDR2 sequences are ENHRY and SYGVKD. The CDR3 runs to 13 residues. V shed 11 bases and J 6 bases; nucleotides not matched to a gene: 7. The CDR3 region has the DNA TGTGCCTCGACAGGGGGGGTCTCCGGGGAGCTGTTTTTT. This encodes CASTGGVSGELFF.

This chain connects TRBV5-1 to TRBJ1-1; 11 bases align to TRBD1. V gave up 3 bases and J gave up 3 bases; unmatched junction bases: 4. CDR1 is SGHRS and CDR2 is YFSETQ in the germline V gene. This CDR3 region has 15 residues. This chain's CDR3 is CASSSDRGRDTEAFF. The CDR3 DNA is TGCGCCAGCAGCTCGGACAGGGGGCGAGACACTGAAGCTTTCTTT.

The chain uses TRBV7-3 and TRBJ2-7; TRBD2 matches 12 bases. The CDR3 has 16 residues. The germline CDR1 and CDR2 sequences are SGHTA and FQGTGA. Unmatched junction bases numbered 10, after V lost 5 bases and J lost 5 bases. In DNA form, the CDR3 reads TGTGCCAGCAGCGCGACTAGCGGGAGTCCCCCAGACGAGCAGTACTTC. Translating gives CASSATSGSPPDEQYF.

This clone was observed a single time. This chain joins TRBV14 and TRBJ2-3; 8 bases align to TRBD1. The CDR3 is made up of 16 amino acids. Germline loops: CDR1 SGHDN, CDR2 FVKESK. V trimming: 4 bases; J trimming: 4 bases; junction bases outside the gene matches: 10. The CDR3 DNA follows: TGTGCCAGCAGCCCGCATGGACAGGGCCCAGCAGATACGCAGTATTTT. Translation: CASSPHGQGPADTQYF.

The chain carries TRBV6-1 and TRBJ2-7, with D perhaps TRBD1 (7 bases). CDR3 length: 17 residues. Germline values: CDR1 MNHNS, CDR2 SASEGT. Trimming removed 2 bases from V and 4 bases from J, with 21 bases in between. This CDR3 is CASSEFKAQGGMYEQYF. DNA of the CDR3: TGTGCCAGCAGTGAATTTAAGGCCCAGGGGGGAATGTACGAGCAGTACTTC.

The rearrangement joins TRBV4-1 to TRBJ2-5; D possibly matches TRBD1 or TRBD2 (5 bases each). CDR1 and CDR2 from the germline V gene are MGHRA and YSYEKL. The CDR3 covers 19 residues. The germline V and J ends were trimmed by 0 bases and 3 bases, with 23 bases remaining between them. This CDR3 is CASSQDGPGRTIVKETQYF. CDR3 sequence (DNA): TGCGCCAGCAGCCAAGATGGGCCGGGACGGACGATAGTAAAAGAGACCCAGTACTTC.

The genes are TRBV27 and TRBJ2-7, with TRBD2 matching 9 bases. The CDR3 spans 16 residues. The germline V gene has CDR1 MNHEY and CDR2 SMNVEV (reference sequence). V lost 0 bases to trimming and J lost 4 bases; unmatched junction nucleotides: 7. Written as DNA, the CDR3 is TGTGCCAGCAGTTTATCGGCGGGAGGGCCGCTATACGAGCAGTACTTC. It codes for CASSLSAGGPLYEQYF.

This clone was counted once. Other DNA sequences in the same sample also yield this CDR3. The chain employs TRBV10-1 and TRBJ2-7; D unresolved. Trimming cost V 0 bases and J 4 bases, with 4 bases left between them. From germline, CDR1 is WNHNN and CDR2 SYGVQD (reference sequence). The CDR3 has 12 residues. The DNA for the CDR3 is TGCGCCAGCAGTGAGTCTGGGTACGAGCAGTACTTC. Residues: CASSESGYEQYF.

The gene calls are TRBV7-9 and TRBJ2-5; 11 bases line up with TRBD2. CDR1 is SEHNR and CDR2 is FQNEAQ in the germline V gene (reference sequence). The trim removed 5 bases at V and 1 base at J, leaving 9 bases unmatched. The length of the CDR3 is 17 residues. The CDR3 DNA sequence: TGTGCCAGCAGCGTTAGCGGGAGGGCCCCCTCCCAAGAGACCCAGTACTTC. It yields the protein CASSVSGRAPSQETQYF.

V and J are TRBV6-5 and TRBJ2-7, with 7 positions matching TRBD1. The trim removed 6 bases at V and 0 bases at J, leaving 8 bases unmatched. CDR3 length: 15 amino acids. Germline V lookup: CDR1 MNHEY, CDR2 SVGAGI. The CDR3 region has the DNA TGTGCCAGCAGCATCCGGGACAGCAGCTCCTACGAGCAGTACTTC. Amino acid sequence: CASSIRDSSSYEQYF.

This clone occurred once. Other nucleotide sequences in the sample specify the same CDR3. This chain uses TRBV7-3 with TRBJ1-1, with a tentative D call TRBD1 (5 bases). This CDR3 region has 13 residues. The germline gives CDR1 SGHTA, CDR2 FQGTGA. Trimming shortened V by 3 bases and J by 8 bases, and 13 bases separated the two germline ends. The CDR3 reads CASSLDRGTEAFF. The DNA for the CDR3 is TGTGCCAGCAGCTTGGACCGGGGCACCGAAGCTTTCTTT.

Here the CDR3 reads CASSPGSGIHEQFF. CDR3 DNA: TGCGCCAGCAGCCCCGGGAGCGGGATCCATGAGCAGTTCTTC. V gene TRBV4-1 combines with J gene TRBJ2-1, with 7 bases lining up with TRBD2. The germline gives CDR1 MGHRA, CDR2 YSYEKL. V trimming: 4 bases; J trimming: 8 bases; junction bases outside the gene matches: 8. The CDR3 covers 14 residues.

The J gene is TRBJ1-1, the V gene TRBV7-9, with a possible D match to TRBD1 (5 bases). The ends were cut back, 5 bases at V and 8 bases at J, with 12 bases in the middle. Germline values: CDR1 SEHNR, CDR2 FQNEAQ (reference sequence). The CDR3 is 12 residues long. The CDR3 loop reads CASSHGWTEAFF. CDR3 sequence (DNA): TGTGCCAGCAGCCACGGCTGGACAGAAGCTTTCTTT.

The chain recombines TRBV7-9 with TRBJ1-2; TRBD1 is a possible D gene (5 bases). This CDR3 has 16 residues. CDR1 and CDR2 (germline): SEHNR, FQNEAQ (reference sequence). V lost 4 bases, J lost 3 bases, and 18 bases lay in between. The CDR3 is CASSYPLVGRDYGYTF. CDR3 bases: TGTGCCAGCAGCTACCCCCTTGTGGGCAGGGACTATGGCTACACCTTC. Looking up the rest from reference TRBV7-9 and TRBJ1-2 gives the full variable domain: DTGVSQNPRHKITKRGQNVTFRCDPISEHNRLYWYRQTLGQGPEFLTYFQNEAQLEKSRLLSDRFSAERPKGSFSTLEIQRTEQGDSAMYLCASSYPLVGRDYGYTFGSGTRLTVV.

The V and J genes are TRBV9 and TRBJ2-3; D call uncertain. The germline CDR1 and CDR2 sequences are SGDLS and YYNGEE. This CDR3 has 20 residues. V was cut by 0 bases and J by 0 bases, with 23 bases left in between. The CDR3 sequence: CASSVGARPPLHGSTDTQYF. CDR3 in DNA: TGTGCCAGCAGCGTAGGCGCACGTCCTCCATTACACGGAAGCACAGATACGCAGTATTTT.

V usage is TRBV5-1 and J usage is TRBJ2-1; D gene uncertain. The V and J ends lost 1 base and 8 bases respectively, with 13 bases between them. The CDR3 has 14 residues. Germline V gene sequence: CDR1 SGHRS, CDR2 YFSETQ. The CDR3 loop reads CASSLYRLIDEQFF. The CDR3, as DNA: TGCGCCAGCAGCTTGTACAGATTAATCGATGAGCAGTTCTTC. Drawing the rest from reference TRBV5-1 and TRBJ2-1, the complete variable domain is KAGVTQTPRYLIKTRGQQVTLSCSPISGHRSVSWYQQTPGQGLQFLFEYFSETQRNKGNFPGRFSGRQFSNSRSEMNVSTLELGDSALYLCASSLYRLIDEQFFGPGTRLTVL.

The chain carries TRBV4-1 and TRBJ2-1, with D tentatively TRBD2 (5 bases). The CDR3 is made up of 16 amino acids. CDR1 MGHRA and CDR2 YSYEKL come from the germline V gene. The V end was cut by 1 base, the J end by 7 bases, with 17 bases between. The CDR3 DNA is TGCGCCAGCAGCCAAGTTTTCAGCGGAGCACATAATGAGCAGTTCTTC. This codes for CASSQVFSGAHNEQFF.

The CDR3 bases are TGTGCCAGCAGCTTAGGGTTACAGAGCACAGATACGCAGTATTTT. This encodes CASSLGLQSTDTQYF. The V gene is TRBV7-8, the J gene TRBJ2-3; D is ambiguous. V was pared by 1 base and J by 0 bases, with 8 bases between. The V gene's germline CDR1 is SGHVS and CDR2 FQNEAQ. This CDR3 is built from 15 residues.